This is a list of T cell receptor beta chains from one sample in a study of molecular identifiers for immune sequencing clone quantification. TCRdb recomputed calls from the PCR reads with MiXCR, one row per CDR3 protein. The table has 100,000 or so distinct CDR3 sequences, around 20% seen once. The source material was naive CD8+ T cells from blood, with Jurkat cell RNA spiked in. Source of these receptors: a human donor in good health. Some libraries in this study had Jurkat cell RNA spiked in. Each CDR3 is given with its conserved first and last residue. The D gene is left open where the match is weak. Some rows have no size entry. The others give once, few or many, or a class for an expanded clone.

TRBJ2-7,TRBV4-1,.,TRBD1,CASSQPGQGFDEQYF,TGCGCCAGCAGCCAGCCGGGACAGGGCTTCGACGAGCAGTACTTC
TRBJ1-1,TRBV7-9,few,TRBD1,CASSSRDRGRGGAEAFF,TGTGCCAGCAGCTCGAGAGACAGGGGACGGGGGGGGGCTGAAGCTTTCTTT
TRBJ1-4,TRBV7-9,many,TRBD1,CASSLSTGAIEKLFF,TGTGCCAGCAGCTTATCGACAGGGGCGATTGAAAAACTGTTTTTT
TRBJ1-3,TRBV7-9,.,.,CASSFPGFIPSGNTIYF,TGTGCCAGCAGCTTTCCGGGTTTTATCCCCTCTGGAAACACCATATATTTT
TRBJ2-3,TRBV20-1,many,.,CSARDSWGIDTQYF,TGCAGTGCTAGAGATTCATGGGGGATAGATACGCAGTATTTT
TRBJ1-1,TRBV11-2,many,.,CASSLAMNTEAFF,TGTGCCAGCAGCTTAGCTATGAACACTGAAGCTTTCTTT
TRBJ2-7,TRBV11-2,many,.,CASSSGGAYEQYF,TGTGCCAGCAGCTCAGGAGGGGCCTACGAGCAGTACTTC
TRBJ2-2,TRBV6-8,few,.,CASSYSGRGNTGELFF,TGTGCCAGCAGTTACTCGGGTAGGGGAAACACCGGGGAGCTGTTTTTT
TRBJ2-7,TRBV5-1,.,TRBD1,CASCQQEPGQGAYEQYF,TGCGCCAGCTGCCAGCAGGAACCGGGACAGGGGGCCTACGAGCAGTACTTC
TRBJ1-5,TRBV9,many,.,CASTSVENRIVNQPQHF,TGTGCCAGCACCAGCGTAGAGAACAGAATCGTCAATCAGCCCCAGCATTTT
TRBJ2-7,TRBV7-9,few,.,CASSLYPENYEQYF,TGTGCCAGCAGCTTATATCCAGAAAACTACGAGCAGTACTTC
TRBJ2-7,TRBV19,.,.,CASGIAQFNEQYF,TGTGCCAGTGGTATAGCACAGTTTAACGAGCAGTACTTC
TRBJ2-1,TRBV6-2/TRBV6-3,many,.,CASSYSGDNEQFF,TGTGCCAGCAGTTACTCGGGGGACAATGAGCAGTTCTTC
TRBJ2-3,TRBV4-3,.,.,CASSPNRASTDTQYF,TGCGCCAGCAGCCCTAACCGGGCTAGCACAGATACGCAGTATTTT
TRBJ1-1,TRBV12-3/TRBV12-4,.,.,CASSFFQVGDTEAFF,TGTGCCAGCAGTTTTTTTCAAGTGGGAGACACTGAAGCTTTCTTT
TRBJ2-5,TRBV21-1,few,.,CASSKVPPPDETQYF,TGTGCCAGCAGCAAAGTACCTCCGCCGGACGAGACCCAGTACTTC
TRBJ2-5,TRBV5-6,many,.,CASSLEFLVPQETQYF,TGTGCCAGCAGCTTGGAGTTTTTGGTCCCACAAGAGACCCAGTACTTC
TRBJ2-7,TRBV15,many,.,CATRDPSSYEQYF,TGTGCCACCAGGGACCCCAGCTCCTACGAGCAGTACTTC
TRBJ2-1,TRBV9,.,TRBD2,CASSVGIAGNERFF,TGTGCCAGCAGCGTAGGAATAGCGGGCAATGAGCGGTTCTTC
TRBJ2-3,TRBV5-4,many,TRBD1,CASSLKQGETDTQYF,TGTGCCAGCAGCTTGAAACAGGGGGAGACAGATACGCAGTATTTT
TRBJ2-5,TRBV5-6,many,.,CASSPTLQETQYF,TGTGCCAGCAGCCCGACCCTACAAGAGACCCAGTACTTC
TRBJ1-1,TRBV6-2/TRBV6-3,many,.,CASSYGGAAEAFF,TGTGCCAGCAGTTACGGGGGGGCCGCTGAAGCTTTCTTT
TRBJ2-2,TRBV6-1,.,.,CASSAGRTNTGELFF,TGTGCCAGCAGTGCCGGGCGCACGAACACCGGGGAGCTGTTTTTT
TRBJ1-2,TRBV27,.,.,CASSFARDTYYGYTF,TGTGCCAGCAGTTTCGCACGGGACACTTACTATGGCTACACCTTC
TRBJ2-3,TRBV27,many,.,CASSLRGYPVTDTQYF,TGTGCCAGCAGTTTAAGGGGGTACCCAGTCACAGATACGCAGTATTTT
TRBJ2-1,TRBV7-2,many,TRBD1,CASSPLTGAYNEQFF,TGTGCCAGCAGCCCTCTCACAGGGGCCTACAATGAGCAGTTCTTC
TRBJ2-3,TRBV5-1,many,.,CASSLDPEGPDTQYF,TGCGCCAGCAGCTTGGACCCCGAAGGTCCAGATACGCAGTATTTT
TRBJ2-3,TRBV6-5,many,TRBD2,CASSYSPIAGGTDTQYF,TGTGCCAGCAGTTACTCCCCCATTGCGGGGGGCACAGATACGCAGTATTTT
TRBJ2-1,TRBV5-4,few,.,CASSFPGVGYNEQFF,TGTGCCAGCAGCTTCCCGGGGGTGGGCTACAATGAGCAGTTCTTC
TRBJ2-5,TRBV30,many,TRBD2,CAWSVGAGASETQYF,TGTGCCTGGAGTGTAGGTGCGGGAGCTTCCGAGACCCAGTACTTC
TRBJ2-2,TRBV7-7,few,TRBD2,CASSEDAGGSLANTGELFF,TGTGCTAGCAGCGAGGACGCGGGGGGATCTCTCGCGAACACCGGGGAGCTGTTTTTT
TRBJ2-2,TRBV7-9,many,.,CASSPGGELFF,TGTGCCAGCAGCCCCGGTGGGGAGCTGTTTTTT
TRBJ2-1,TRBV6-2/TRBV6-3,once,.,CASRTGSPVYNEQFF,TGTGCCAGCAGAACCGGGTCCCCCGTCTACAATGAGCAGTTCTTC
TRBJ2-7,TRBV6-6,many,.,CASSYSVGGYEQYF,TGTGCCAGCAGTTACTCGGTAGGGGGGTACGAGCAGTACTTC
TRBJ2-1,TRBV4-3,many,TRBD1,CASSQDQGQGYNEQFF,TGCGCCAGCAGCCAAGACCAGGGACAGGGCTACAATGAGCAGTTCTTC
TRBJ2-7,TRBV27,.,TRBD1,CASSPPAGTGSGEQYF,TGTGCCAGCAGTCCACCGGCCGGGACAGGGAGTGGCGAGCAGTACTTC
TRBJ2-7,TRBV3-1,many,.,CASSQQSAEQYF,TGTGCCAGCAGCCAACAGTCCGCCGAGCAGTACTTC
TRBJ2-7,TRBV7-9,few,TRBD1,CASSLRDRGLEQYF,TGTGCCAGCAGCTTAAGAGACAGGGGGCTCGAGCAGTACTTC
TRBJ1-2,TRBV10-3,.,.,CAISEGRGGLANYGYTF,TGTGCCATCAGTGAGGGCCGGGGCGGCCTGGCTAACTATGGCTACACCTTC
TRBJ2-7,TRBV7-9,many,TRBD1,CASSLAQGARGEQYF,TGTGCCAGCAGCTTAGCGCAGGGGGCGAGAGGGGAGCAGTACTTC
TRBJ2-2,TRBV4-3,.,.,CASSQEMDSTGELFF,TGCGCCAGCAGCCAAGAGATGGACAGCACCGGGGAGCTGTTTTTT
TRBJ2-7,TRBV28,many,TRBD1,CASSNRGYEQYF,TGTGCCAGCAGCAACAGGGGCTACGAGCAGTACTTC
TRBJ2-1,TRBV28,many,TRBD2,CASSLRTSYNEQFF,TGTGCCAGCAGTTTACGGACTAGCTACAATGAGCAGTTCTTC
TRBJ2-5,TRBV20-1,many,TRBD2,CSATGLAGEETQYF,TGCAGTGCAACGGGACTAGCGGGAGAAGAGACCCAGTACTTC
TRBJ2-3,TRBV7-9,few,.,CASSLEGRDTDTQYF,TGTGCCAGCAGCTTAGAGGGCAGAGACACAGATACGCAGTATTTT
TRBJ2-7,TRBV25-1,many,.,CASSRGGTYEQYF,TGTGCCAGCAGTCGGGGAGGAACCTACGAGCAGTACTTC
TRBJ1-5,TRBV6-2/TRBV6-3,many,.,CASSHRGVHQPQHF,TGTGCCAGCAGCCACAGAGGAGTACATCAGCCCCAGCATTTT
TRBJ1-5,TRBV27,many,.,CASSFSGGGGRHGNQPQHF,TGTGCCAGCAGTTTTTCCGGTGGCGGGGGGCGCCACGGCAATCAGCCCCAGCATTTT
TRBJ2-2,TRBV27,many,.,CASSPELSVNTGELFF,TGTGCCAGCAGTCCAGAACTTTCCGTTAACACCGGGGAGCTGTTTTTT
TRBJ2-5,TRBV5-4,many,.,CASSWQGGGETQYF,TGTGCCAGCAGCTGGCAGGGAGGCGGAGAGACCCAGTACTTC
TRBJ2-7,TRBV5-6,many,TRBD2,CASSPGTSNEQYF,TGTGCCAGCAGCCCTGGGACTAGCAACGAGCAGTACTTC
TRBJ2-3,TRBV6-5,many,.,CASSPLRGSTDTQYF,TGTGCCAGCAGTCCCCTCCGGGGAAGCACAGATACGCAGTATTTT
TRBJ2-1,TRBV7-8,.,.,CASSPGRDISYNEQFF,TGTGCCAGCAGCCCCGGAAGGGACATTAGCTACAATGAGCAGTTCTTC
TRBJ2-7,TRBV30,.,TRBD2,CAWSAKPTSGGSYEQYF,TGTGCCTGGAGTGCCAAACCCACTAGCGGGGGGTCCTACGAGCAGTACTTC